This T cell receptor (beta chain) was identified during a study of blood T cells in healthy people across ages. About the study: In model experiments, template switching was able to capture about one barcoded beta molecule for every two T cells that were present.

On this clonotype itself: The antigen is unknown.

The second PCR ran about 6 to 12 cycles with a sample-barcoded 5' primer and J-beta primers. Every cDNA molecule bore a tag from a template-switch adaptor containing 12 random nucleotides. TCRdb called the 5' RACE reads again in MiXCR, with one record for every CDR3 protein. The table lists around 1.7 million distinct CDR3 sequences, roughly 27% of them singletons, with 7.7% in the top ten. Points from the study as a whole: The long-lived group displayed more naive CD4+ cells, plus higher diversity, than the aged donors did.

The CDR3 consists of 15 residues. Germline V gene lookup returns CDR1 SEHNR and CDR2 FQNEAQ (reference sequence). Trimming stripped 1 base from V and 2 bases from J, with 11 bases between. This chain connects TRBV7-9 to TRBJ1-2, with no clear D. This sequence originates from a woman aged 25-40 years in good health. The sequenced sample was blood. Here the CDR3 DNA reads TGTGCCAGCAGCTTAGTGCCAGCTAACAACTATGGCTACACCTTC. This translates into CASSLVPANNYGYTF.